This TCR beta chain derives from a study of blood T cell repertoires in COVID-19. Study-level information: The origin of the acute and convalescent COVID-19 samples was the United States, Italy and Spain. T cells, B-cell-depleted T cells, or PBMCs supplied cDNA or gDNA.

In the original workflow: Reference gene primers were amplified, and this amplification served to estimate nucleated cell counts. Only in-frame clones appear in the TCRdb table, and some are missing; sequencing was by immunoSEQ multiplex PCR. V, J and clone size were drawn from that table, and D and trimming were deduced from the DNA. The profile shows about 73,000 clones, around 77% of them singletons. This clone was seen more than once but under ten times. V lost 1 base and J lost 11, with 11 bases in between. CDR3 length equals 12 residues. Germline V gene data show CDR1 as LGHDT and CDR2 as YNNKEL (reference sequence). It was during active infection that Seattle patients were enrolled and then longitudinally followed.

V gene TRBV3-1 (or the pseudogene TRBV3-2) combines with J gene TRBJ1-1; possible D gene TRBD1, 5 bases. Input material: peripheral blood. The sequence derives from a man in his 70s with COVID-19, enrolled during active disease. The CDR3, as DNA: TGTGCCAGCAGCCAAGGTTCCAGGGCGGCTTTCTTT. Its translation: CASSQGSRAAFF.